This T cell receptor (beta chain) was retrieved from a study of blood T cell repertoires in COVID-19. About the research overall: Sites in the United States, Italy and Spain provided acute and convalescent COVID-19 samples.

Only a few counts were recorded for this clone. Assay: immunoSEQ multiplex PCR; the TCRdb copy retains only in-frame clones and omits some. The table has roughly 200,000 clones, roughly 80% seen once. V lost 2 bases, J lost 6 bases, and 14 bases lay in between. This CDR3 contains 14 residues. From germline, CDR1 is SGHRS and CDR2 YFSETQ. The chain employs TRBV5-1 and TRBJ1-2; tentatively, D is TRBD1 (6 bases). This receptor was identified in a human donor in a cohort sampled during active COVID-19. Material: peripheral blood. This CDR3 reads CASSFGMPGDGYTF. As DNA, the CDR3 is TGCGCCAGCAGCTTCGGAATGCCAGGGGATGGCTACACCTTC.